Each of the 7 T cell receptor beta chains below was sequenced from the same sample in a study of cytomegalovirus exposure and HLA in healthy donors. 60 Vbeta and 13 Jbeta primers were used in PCR. Data came from immunoSEQ multiplex PCR; TCRdb stores just in-frame clones and leaves some out. The sample shows about 130,000 clones, approximately 9% of them seen only once. Sequencing was carried out using PBMCs. The receptor source for this set is a woman aged 40 to 50 in good health and CMV-seropositive.

The chain is built from TRBV7-3 and TRBJ2-1; maybe TRBD2 (7 bases). This CDR3 has 15 residues. Germline V gene sequence: CDR1 SGHTA, CDR2 FQGTGA. V dropped 2 bases and J dropped 8 bases, with 16 bases sitting between them. In DNA, the CDR3 is TGTGCCAGCAGCTTAGGGGGGGGGCCCGTGGATGAGCAGTTCTTC. This encodes CASSLGGGPVDEQFF.

The chain is built from TRBV5-4 and TRBJ1-6, with TRBD1 matching 8 bases. This CDR3 contains 14 residues. Germline V gives CDR1 SGHNT, CDR2 YYREEE (reference sequence). V trimming: 4 bases; J trimming: 10 bases; junction bases outside the gene matches: 7. The CDR3 coding sequence is TGTGCCAGCAGCCCTGACAGGGGTAGCTCACCCCTCCACTTT. Amino acid sequence: CASSPDRGSSPLHF. Complete variable domain (other parts from reference TRBV5-4 and TRBJ1-6): ETGVTQSPTHLIKTRGQQVTLRCSSQSGHNTVSWYQQALGQGPQFIFQYYREEENGRGNFPPRFSGLQFPNYSSELNVNALELDDSALYLCASSPDRGSSPLHFGNGTRLTVT.

There are a few counts of this clone. V is TRBV25-1 and J is TRBJ2-7, with D hard to call. Trimming pared 5 bases from V and 1 base from J, leaving 3 bases between. CDR1 is MGHDK and CDR2 is SYGVNS in the germline V gene. The CDR3 has 11 amino acids. The CDR3 is CASSLSYEQYF. The CDR3 DNA sequence: TGTGCCAGCAGTTTATCCTACGAGCAGTACTTC.

The genes are TRBV6-5 and TRBJ2-2; weak D call: TRBD1 (6 bases). V lost 6 bases, J lost 2 bases, and 10 bases lay in between. This CDR3 comprises 14 residues. Germline V gene data show CDR1 as MNHEY and CDR2 as SVGAGI. The CDR3 bases are TGTGCCAGCAGGGACAGATCTAACACCGGGGAGCTGTTTTTT. Translated, it gives CASRDRSNTGELFF.

This clone showed up just a few times. This chain links TRBV9 with TRBJ2-3, with 10 bases aligning to TRBD2. The germline gives CDR1 SGDLS, CDR2 YYNGEE. V lost 3 bases to trimming and J lost 6 bases; unmatched junction nucleotides: 4. This CDR3 contains 14 residues. CDR3 sequence reads: CASSAGLARDTQYF. In nucleotides, the CDR3 is TGTGCCAGCAGCGCGGGACTAGCGCGGGATACGCAGTATTTT.

At least ten counts were recorded for this clone. J is TRBJ1-6 and V is TRBV5-6; D perhaps matches TRBD1 (6 bases). Germline values: CDR1 SGHDT, CDR2 YYEEEE. V lost 5 bases and J lost 7, with 16 bases in between. This CDR3 comprises 15 residues. In DNA form, the CDR3 reads TGTGCCAGCAGGCGAAAGACAGGCGTGAATTCACCCCTCCACTTT. It specifies CASRRKTGVNSPLHF.

Only a few counts were recorded for this clone. The rearrangement joins TRBV7-9 to TRBJ1-1, with D possibly TRBD1 on 6 matching bases. V lost 1 base to trimming and J lost 7 bases, with 10 bases between them. The CDR3 is 13 residues long. The germline V gene has CDR1 SEHNR and CDR2 FQNEAQ (reference sequence). The chain's CDR3 is CASSLDMDSEAFF. The DNA for the CDR3 is TGTGCCAGCAGCTTAGATATGGACAGTGAAGCTTTCTTT.